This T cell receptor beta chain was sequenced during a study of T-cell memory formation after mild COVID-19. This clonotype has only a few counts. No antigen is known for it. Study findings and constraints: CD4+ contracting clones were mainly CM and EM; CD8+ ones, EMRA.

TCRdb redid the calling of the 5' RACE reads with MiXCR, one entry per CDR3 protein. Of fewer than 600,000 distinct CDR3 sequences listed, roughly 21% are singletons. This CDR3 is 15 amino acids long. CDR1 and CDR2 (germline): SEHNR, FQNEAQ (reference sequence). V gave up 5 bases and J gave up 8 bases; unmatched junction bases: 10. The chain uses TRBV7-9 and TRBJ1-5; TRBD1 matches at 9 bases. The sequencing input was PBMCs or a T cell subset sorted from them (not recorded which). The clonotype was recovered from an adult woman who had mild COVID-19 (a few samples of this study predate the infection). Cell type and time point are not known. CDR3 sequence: CASSVGTGPFEPQHF. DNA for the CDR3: TGTGCCAGCAGCGTGGGGACAGGGCCGTTCGAGCCCCAGCATTTT.